The 7 T cell receptor beta chains in this list originate from one sample, sequenced in a study of tumor-infiltrating lymphocytes in primary liver carcinoma. From unsorted bulk tissue weighing about 17-30 mg, DNA and RNA were co-extracted. cDNA specific to TCR beta was made from 500 ng of total RNA, with a constant-region primer employed for priming. Nested multiplex PCR, run for three rounds with slightly modified ARM-PCR, yielded TCR beta libraries. The first two PCR rounds used TRBV1-TRBV30 primers with a Cbeta primer, roughly 10 cycles each. One entry per CDR3 protein results from TCRdb running MiXCR on the multiplex PCR reads. Here the sample spans about 54,000 distinct CDR3 sequences, over 65% being singletons. Sequencing input: liver tumor tissue from sampling region 2. Subset here: tumor region T2, inferior pole. The receptors derive from a man between 35 and 55 years old with primary liver carcinoma and hepatitis B virus infection.

As to this clonotype: This may be a read error: a much more frequent sequence differs by one nucleotide. No conserved phenylalanine or tryptophan is present at the end of the CDR3, so a read error is the likely explanation. The limits of the CDR3 on the DNA are not certain, so only TCRdb's listed CDR3 is given. The V and J genes are TRBV29-1 and TRBJ2-1; the tabulated D call, TRBD2, remains unverified against the DNA. The CDR3 contains 12 residues when both ends are counted. Germline loops: CDR1 SQVTM, CDR2 ANQGSEA. CDR3 protein: CSVEESAAGGFL.

About this clonotype itself: Sequence at one end of the junction differs from germline and may be a read error. V gene TRBV29-1 combines with J gene TRBJ2-7, with 7 bases that match TRBD1. The CDR3 covers 14 residues. Per germline, CDR1 SQVTM and CDR2 ANQGSEA. The CDR3 DNA sequence: TGCAACGTTATAGTAGGGGGCAGCCCCTACGAGCAGTACTTC. Protein: CNVIVGGSPYEQYF.

In the case of this clonotype: Relative to the germline gene, one junction end is altered; a read error may explain this. The rearrangement joins TRBV29-1 to TRBJ2-7, with 10 bases that match TRBD1. Germline V CDR1 and CDR2: SQVTM, ANQGSEA. This CDR3 has 14 residues. The CDR3 DNA follows: TGCTGCGTAGCAAGACAGGGGGCAACCTACGAGCAGTACTTC. Translation: CCVARQGATYEQYF.

This chain connects TRBV11-2 to TRBJ1-4; D gene unclear. Germline V lookup: CDR1 SGHAT, CDR2 FQNNGV. This CDR3 comprises 14 residues. The CDR3 spells CPGSLEVGDEKLFF. The CDR3 bases are TGTCCCGGCAGCTTAGAGGTTGGGGATGAAAAACTGTTTTTT.

As regards this clonotype: One end of the junction varies from germline; a read error may be responsible. The chain links TRBV4-1 to TRBJ2-7; 7 bases align to TRBD2. CDR3 length: 15 residues. Germline assignment: CDR1 MGHRA and CDR2 YSYEKL. The chain's CDR3 is CVSSQFRTSRGEHYF. As DNA, the CDR3 is TGCGTCAGCAGCCAATTTAGGACAAGCCGGGGGGAGCACTACTTC.

As regards this clonotype: A read error is likely, as this CDR3 ends without the conserved phenylalanine or tryptophan. The chain uses TRBV11-2 and TRBJ2-5; weak D call: TRBD2 (7 bases). V lost 9 bases, J lost 4 bases, and 18 bases lay in between. The CDR3 spans 14 residues. The germline CDR1 and CDR2 sequences are SGHAT and FQNNGV. For the CDR3, the DNA is TGTGCCAGTAGTGAAGGGGGGGGAGTAGAGACCCAGTACTCC. It encodes CASSEGGGVETQYS.

Regarding this clonotype: A much bigger clone sits one base away, suggesting this may be a read error. This rearrangement joins TRBV5-1 to TRBJ2-5, with a possible D match to TRBD2 (7 bases). Germline V lookup: CDR1 SGHRS, CDR2 YFSETQ. The CDR3 contains 13 residues. The CDR3, as DNA: TGCGCCAGCAGCCCTCAGGGGAGGGAGAGCCAGTACTTC. It yields the protein CASSPQGRESQYF.